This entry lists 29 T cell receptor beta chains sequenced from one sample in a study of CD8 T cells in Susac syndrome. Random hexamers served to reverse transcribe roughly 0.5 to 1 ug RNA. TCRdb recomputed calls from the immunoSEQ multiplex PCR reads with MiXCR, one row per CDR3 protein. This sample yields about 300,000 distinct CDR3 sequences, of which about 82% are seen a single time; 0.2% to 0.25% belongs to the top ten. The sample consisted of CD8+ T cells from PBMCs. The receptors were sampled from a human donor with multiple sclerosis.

CDR3 nucleotides: TGTGCCAGTGGACAGGGTGACTACAATGAGCAGTTCTTC. It specifies CASGQGDYNEQFF. This sequence joins TRBV7-6 and TRBJ2-1; 8 nucleotides agree with TRBD1. This CDR3 spans 13 amino acids. Germline trimming cut 9 bases from V and 3 bases from J; bases unmatched to any gene: 4. Germline V lookup: CDR1 SGHVS, CDR2 FNYEAQ. Looking up the rest from reference TRBV7-6 and TRBJ2-1 gives the full variable domain: GAGVSQSPRYKVTKRGQDVALRCDPISGHVSLYWYRQALGQGPEFLTYFNYEAQQDKSGLPNDRFSAERPEGSISTLTIQRTEQRDSAMYRCASGQGDYNEQFFGPGTRLTVL.

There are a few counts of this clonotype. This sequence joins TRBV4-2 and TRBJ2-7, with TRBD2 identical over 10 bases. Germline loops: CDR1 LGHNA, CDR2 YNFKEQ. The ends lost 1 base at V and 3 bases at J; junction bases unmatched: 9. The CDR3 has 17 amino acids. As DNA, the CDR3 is TGTGCCAGCAGCCAAGTTCAAGCTAGCGGGGGACACTACGAGCAGTACTTC. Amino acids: CASSQVQASGGHYEQYF.

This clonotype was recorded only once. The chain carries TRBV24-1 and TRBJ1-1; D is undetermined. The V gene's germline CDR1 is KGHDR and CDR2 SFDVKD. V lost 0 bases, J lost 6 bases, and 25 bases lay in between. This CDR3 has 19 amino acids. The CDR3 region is CATSDLALPPRPGLPEAFF. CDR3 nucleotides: TGTGCCACCAGTGATTTGGCGTTGCCTCCCCGCCCGGGGTTACCTGAAGCTTTCTTT.

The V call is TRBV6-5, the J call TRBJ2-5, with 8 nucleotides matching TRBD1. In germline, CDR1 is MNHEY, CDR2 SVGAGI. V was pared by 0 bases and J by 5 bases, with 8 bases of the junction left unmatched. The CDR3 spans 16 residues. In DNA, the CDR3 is TGTGCCAGCAGTTACTCGGGCAGGGGGCTGTGGGAGACCCAGTACTTC. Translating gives CASSYSGRGLWETQYF.

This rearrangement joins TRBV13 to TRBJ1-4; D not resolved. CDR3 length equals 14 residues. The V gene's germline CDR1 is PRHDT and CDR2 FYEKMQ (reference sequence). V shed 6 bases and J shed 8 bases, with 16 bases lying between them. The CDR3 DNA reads TGTGCCAGCAGGGGCCTCCCGCCGTCAGAAAAACTGTTTTTT. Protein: CASRGLPPSEKLFF.

CDR3 DNA sequence: TGTGCCAGCAGTTACGGTTACAGCGGGAGGACTAGCACAGATACGCAGTATTTT. Amino acids: CASSYGYSGRTSTDTQYF. This chain links TRBV6-2 or TRBV6-3 with TRBJ2-3, with TRBD2 identical over 9 bases. This CDR3 region has 18 residues. V dropped 2 bases and J dropped 0; count of bases not matched to a gene: 9. CDR1 is MNHEY and CDR2 is SVGEGT in the germline V gene.

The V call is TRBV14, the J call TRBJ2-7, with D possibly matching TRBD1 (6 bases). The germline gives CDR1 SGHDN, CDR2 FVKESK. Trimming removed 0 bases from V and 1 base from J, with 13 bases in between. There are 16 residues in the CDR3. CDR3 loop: CASSQDWTDLSYEQYF. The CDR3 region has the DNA TGTGCCAGCAGCCAAGATTGGACAGACCTATCCTACGAGCAGTACTTC.

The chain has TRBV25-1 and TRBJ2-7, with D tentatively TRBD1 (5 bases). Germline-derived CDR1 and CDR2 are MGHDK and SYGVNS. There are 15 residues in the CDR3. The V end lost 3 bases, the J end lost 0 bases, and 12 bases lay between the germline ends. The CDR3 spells CASSDWGRSSYEQYF. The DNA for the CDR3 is TGTGCCAGCAGTGATTGGGGCCGGAGCTCCTACGAGCAGTACTTC.

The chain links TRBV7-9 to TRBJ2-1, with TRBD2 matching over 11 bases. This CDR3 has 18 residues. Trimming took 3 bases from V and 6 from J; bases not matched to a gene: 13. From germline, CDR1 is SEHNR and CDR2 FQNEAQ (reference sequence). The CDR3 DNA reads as TGTGCCAGCAGCTTCGGGAACCCTAGCGGGAGGTTGAGCAATGAGCAGTTCTTC. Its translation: CASSFGNPSGRLSNEQFF.

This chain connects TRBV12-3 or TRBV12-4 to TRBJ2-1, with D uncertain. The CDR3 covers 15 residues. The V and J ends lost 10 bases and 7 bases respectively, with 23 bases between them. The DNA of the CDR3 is TGTGCCACCGCCCCAACCGGAGCAGGTGCGAATGAGCAGTTCTTC. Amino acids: CATAPTGAGANEQFF.

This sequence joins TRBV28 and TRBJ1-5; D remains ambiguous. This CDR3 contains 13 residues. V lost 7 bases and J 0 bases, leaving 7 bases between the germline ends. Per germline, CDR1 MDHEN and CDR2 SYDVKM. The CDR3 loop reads CASIEYSNQPQHF. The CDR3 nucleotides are TGTGCCAGCATTGAGTATAGCAATCAGCCCCAGCATTTT.

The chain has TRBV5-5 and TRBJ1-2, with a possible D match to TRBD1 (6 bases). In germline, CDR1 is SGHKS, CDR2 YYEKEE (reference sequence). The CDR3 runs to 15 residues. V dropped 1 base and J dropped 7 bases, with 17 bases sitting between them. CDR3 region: CASSLTSGLGGGYTF. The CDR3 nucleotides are TGTGCCAGCAGCTTGACCTCAGGGCTAGGGGGTGGCTACACCTTC.

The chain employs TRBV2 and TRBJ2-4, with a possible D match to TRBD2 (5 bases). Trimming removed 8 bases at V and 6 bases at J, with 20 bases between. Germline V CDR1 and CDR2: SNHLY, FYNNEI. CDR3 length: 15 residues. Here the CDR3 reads CASGSTSGEGNIQYF. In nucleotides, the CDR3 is TGTGCCAGCGGTTCAACCAGCGGAGAGGGAAACATTCAGTACTTC.

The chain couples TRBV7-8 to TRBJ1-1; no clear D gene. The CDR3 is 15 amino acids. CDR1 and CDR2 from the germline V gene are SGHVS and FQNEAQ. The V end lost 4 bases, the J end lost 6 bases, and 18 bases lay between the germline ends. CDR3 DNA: TGTGCCAGCAGCTCCTTGGGCCGCCTTGGCCCTGAAGCTTTCTTT. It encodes CASSSLGRLGPEAFF.

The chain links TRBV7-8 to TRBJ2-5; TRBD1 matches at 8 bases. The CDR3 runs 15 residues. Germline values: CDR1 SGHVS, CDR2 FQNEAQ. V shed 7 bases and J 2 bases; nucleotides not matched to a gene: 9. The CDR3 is CASITFQGAQETQYF. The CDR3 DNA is TGTGCCAGCATAACATTCCAGGGGGCTCAAGAGACCCAGTACTTC.

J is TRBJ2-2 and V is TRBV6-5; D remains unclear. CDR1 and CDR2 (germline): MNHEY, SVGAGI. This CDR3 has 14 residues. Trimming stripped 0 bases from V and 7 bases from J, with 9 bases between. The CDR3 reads CASSYSNPLGELFF. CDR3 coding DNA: TGTGCCAGCAGTTACTCGAACCCTCTCGGGGAGCTGTTTTTT.

The CDR3 here is CATSDRGPNQPQHF. The DNA for the CDR3 is TGTGCCACCAGTGATAGAGGCCCCAATCAGCCCCAGCATTTT. The chain uses TRBV24-1 and TRBJ1-5; D not resolved. The CDR3 runs to 14 residues. V dropped 3 bases and J dropped 3 bases, with 8 bases sitting between them. Germline V gene lookup returns CDR1 KGHDR and CDR2 SFDVKD.

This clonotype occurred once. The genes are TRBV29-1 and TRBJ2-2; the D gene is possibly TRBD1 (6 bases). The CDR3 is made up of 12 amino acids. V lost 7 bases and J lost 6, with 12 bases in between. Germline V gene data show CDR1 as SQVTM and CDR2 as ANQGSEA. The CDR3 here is CSAQGQPGELFF. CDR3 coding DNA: TGCAGCGCCCAAGGACAGCCCGGGGAGCTGTTTTTT.

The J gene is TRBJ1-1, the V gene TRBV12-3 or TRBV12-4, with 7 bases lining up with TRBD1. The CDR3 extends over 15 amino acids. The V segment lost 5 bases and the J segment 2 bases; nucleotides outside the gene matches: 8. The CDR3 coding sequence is TGTGCCAGCAGTCCCAGACAGGGAGGCAACACTGAAGCTTTCTTT. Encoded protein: CASSPRQGGNTEAFF.

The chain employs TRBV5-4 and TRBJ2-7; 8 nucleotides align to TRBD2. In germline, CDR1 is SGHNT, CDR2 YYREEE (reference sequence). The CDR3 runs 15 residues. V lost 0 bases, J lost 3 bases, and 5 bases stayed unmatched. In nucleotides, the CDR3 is TGTGCCAGCAGCTTGGGGACTAGCAGTTACTACGAGCAGTACTTC. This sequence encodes CASSLGTSSYYEQYF.

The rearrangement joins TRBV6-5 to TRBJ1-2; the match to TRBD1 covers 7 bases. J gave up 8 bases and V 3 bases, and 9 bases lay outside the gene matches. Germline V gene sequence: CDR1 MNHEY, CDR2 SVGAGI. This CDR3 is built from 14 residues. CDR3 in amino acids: CASSYGTGVVGYTF. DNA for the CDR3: TGTGCCAGCAGTTATGGTACAGGGGTGGTAGGCTACACCTTC.

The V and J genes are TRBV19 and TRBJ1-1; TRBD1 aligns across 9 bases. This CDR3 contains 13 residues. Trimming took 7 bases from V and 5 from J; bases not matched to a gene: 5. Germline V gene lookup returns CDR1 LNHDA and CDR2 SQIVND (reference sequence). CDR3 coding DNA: TGTGCCAGTACTGCGGGACAGGGAACTGAAGCTTTCTTT. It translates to CASTAGQGTEAFF.

DNA of the CDR3: TGTGCCAGCAGTTTGCGTACAGGGGATCCGGGCACTGAAGCTTTCTTT. Residues: CASSLRTGDPGTEAFF. The chain is built from TRBV28 and TRBJ1-1, with 7 bases lining up with TRBD1. Germline V CDR1 and CDR2: MDHEN, SYDVKM. With 3 bases clipped from V and 4 bases from J, the junction kept 11 bases outside the gene matches. The CDR3 covers 16 residues.

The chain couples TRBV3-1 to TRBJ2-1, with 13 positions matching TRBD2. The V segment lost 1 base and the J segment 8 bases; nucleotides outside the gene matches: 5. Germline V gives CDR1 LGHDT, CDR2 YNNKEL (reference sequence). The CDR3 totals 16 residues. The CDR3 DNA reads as TGTGCCAGCAGCCAAGGGACTAGCGGGAGAGTCCATGAGCAGTTCTTC. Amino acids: CASSQGTSGRVHEQFF.

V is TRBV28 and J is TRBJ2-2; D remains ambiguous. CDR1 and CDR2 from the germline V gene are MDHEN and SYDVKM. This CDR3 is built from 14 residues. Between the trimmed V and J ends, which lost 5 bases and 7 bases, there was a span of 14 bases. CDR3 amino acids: CASSPARWGGELFF. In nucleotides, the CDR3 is TGTGCCAGCAGTCCCGCCCGTTGGGGCGGGGAGCTGTTTTTT.

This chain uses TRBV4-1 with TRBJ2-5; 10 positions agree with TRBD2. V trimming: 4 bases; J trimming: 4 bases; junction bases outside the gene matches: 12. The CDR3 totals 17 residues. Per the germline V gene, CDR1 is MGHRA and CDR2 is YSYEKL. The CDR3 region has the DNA TGCGCCAGCAGCCCTTACGGGCTAGCGGGAGTAACAGAGACCCAGTACTTC. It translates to CASSPYGLAGVTETQYF.

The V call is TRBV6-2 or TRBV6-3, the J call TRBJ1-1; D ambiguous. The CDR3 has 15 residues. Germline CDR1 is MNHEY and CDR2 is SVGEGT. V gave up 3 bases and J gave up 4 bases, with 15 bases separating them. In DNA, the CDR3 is TGTGCCAGCAGTTATCCGGTCCCCCCTCCCACTGAAGCTTTCTTT. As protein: CASSYPVPPPTEAFF.

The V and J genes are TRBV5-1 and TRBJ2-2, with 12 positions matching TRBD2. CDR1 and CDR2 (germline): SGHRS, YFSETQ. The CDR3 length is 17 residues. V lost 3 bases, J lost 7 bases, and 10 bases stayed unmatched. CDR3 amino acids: CASSYGTSGHVGGELFF. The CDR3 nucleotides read TGCGCCAGCAGCTACGGGACTAGCGGGCACGTAGGCGGGGAGCTGTTTTTT.

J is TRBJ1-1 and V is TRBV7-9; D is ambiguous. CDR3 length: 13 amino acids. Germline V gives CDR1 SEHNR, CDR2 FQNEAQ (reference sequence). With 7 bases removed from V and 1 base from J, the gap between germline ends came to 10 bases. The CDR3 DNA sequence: TGTGCCAGCAACTTTTTACAGAACACTGAAGCTTTCTTT. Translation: CASNFLQNTEAFF.